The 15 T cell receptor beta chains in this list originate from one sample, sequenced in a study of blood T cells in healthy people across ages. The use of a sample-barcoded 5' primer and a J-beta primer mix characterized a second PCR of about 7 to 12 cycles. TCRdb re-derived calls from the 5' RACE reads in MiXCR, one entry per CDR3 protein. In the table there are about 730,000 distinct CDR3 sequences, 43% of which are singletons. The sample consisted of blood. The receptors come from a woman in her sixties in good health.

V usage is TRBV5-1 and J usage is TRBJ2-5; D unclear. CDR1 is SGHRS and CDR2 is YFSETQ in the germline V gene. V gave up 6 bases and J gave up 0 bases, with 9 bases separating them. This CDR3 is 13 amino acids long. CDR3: CASKDPHQETQYF. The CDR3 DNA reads TGCGCCAGCAAGGACCCCCACCAAGAGACCCAGTACTTC.

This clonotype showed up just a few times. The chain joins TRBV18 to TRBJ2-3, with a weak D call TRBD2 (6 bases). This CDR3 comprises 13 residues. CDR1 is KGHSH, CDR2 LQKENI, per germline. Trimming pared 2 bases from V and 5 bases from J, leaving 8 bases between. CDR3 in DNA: TGTGCCAGCTCACCATTGCGGGGAGATACGCAGTATTTT. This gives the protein CASSPLRGDTQYF. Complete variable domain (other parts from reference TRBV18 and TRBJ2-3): NAGVMQNPRHLVRRRGQEARLRCSPMKGHSHVYWYRQLPEEGLKFMVYLQKENIIDESGMPKERFSAEFPKEGPSILRIQQVVRGDSAAYFCASSPLRGDTQYFGPGTRLTVL.

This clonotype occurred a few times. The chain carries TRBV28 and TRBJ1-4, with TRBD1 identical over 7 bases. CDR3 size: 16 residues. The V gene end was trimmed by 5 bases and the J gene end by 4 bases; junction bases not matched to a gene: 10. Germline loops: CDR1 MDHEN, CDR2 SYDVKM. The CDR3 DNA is TGTGCCAGCAGTGTCCACTCGACAGGGATTAATGAAAAACTGTTTTTT. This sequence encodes CASSVHSTGINEKLFF.

This CDR3 is CASSDPGLAGTDEQYF. The CDR3 bases are TGTGCCAGCAGCGATCCGGGACTAGCGGGAACGGACGAGCAGTACTTC. The chain couples TRBV6-1 to TRBJ2-7; 13 nucleotides agree with TRBD2. Germline CDR1 is MNHNS and CDR2 is SASEGT. V shed 6 bases and J 5 bases; nucleotides not matched to a gene: 10. CDR3 length equals 16 residues.

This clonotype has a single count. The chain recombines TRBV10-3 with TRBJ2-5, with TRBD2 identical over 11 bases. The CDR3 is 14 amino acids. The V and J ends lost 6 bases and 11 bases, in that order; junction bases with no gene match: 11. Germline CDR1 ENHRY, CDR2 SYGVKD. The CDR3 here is CAISAGLADNEQYF. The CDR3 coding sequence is TGTGCCATCAGCGCGGGACTAGCGGACAATGAGCAGTACTTC.

For the CDR3, the DNA is TGCAGCGACCGGACAGCTAACTATGGCTACACCTTC. It is translated as CSDRTANYGYTF. The gene calls are TRBV29-1 and TRBJ1-2, with D possibly matching TRBD1 (6 bases). Germline loops: CDR1 SQVTM, CDR2 ANQGSEA. CDR3 length equals 12 residues. V was shortened by 7 bases and J by 0 bases, with 9 bases between the two germline ends.

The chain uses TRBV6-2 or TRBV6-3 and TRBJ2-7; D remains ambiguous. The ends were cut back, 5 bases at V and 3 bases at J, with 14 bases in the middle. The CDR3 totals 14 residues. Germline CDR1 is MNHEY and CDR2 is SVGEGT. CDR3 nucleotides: TGTGCCAGCAGTGTTACCGGCCAAGACTACGAGCAGTACTTC. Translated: CASSVTGQDYEQYF.

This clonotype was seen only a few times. The CDR3 region is CASSDAPILQETQYF. For the CDR3, the DNA is TGTGCCAGCAGTGACGCTCCCATTCTCCAAGAGACCCAGTACTTC. The genes are TRBV6-2 or TRBV6-3 and TRBJ2-5, with unresolved D. V lost 5 bases, J lost 1 base, and 14 bases lay in between. This CDR3 is built from 15 residues. Germline lookup yields CDR1 MNHEY and CDR2 SVGEGT.

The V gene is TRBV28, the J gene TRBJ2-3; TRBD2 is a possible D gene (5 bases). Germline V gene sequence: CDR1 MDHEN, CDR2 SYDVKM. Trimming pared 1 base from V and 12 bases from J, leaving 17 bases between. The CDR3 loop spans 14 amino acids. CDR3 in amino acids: CASSLSQRSGFQYF. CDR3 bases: TGTGCCAGCAGTTTATCCCAGAGGTCGGGATTTCAGTATTTT.

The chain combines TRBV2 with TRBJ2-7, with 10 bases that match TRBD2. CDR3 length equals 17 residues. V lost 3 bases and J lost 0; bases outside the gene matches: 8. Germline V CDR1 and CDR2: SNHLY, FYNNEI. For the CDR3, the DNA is TGTGCCAGCAGTGATATCCCCTGGACTAGCGGCTCCTACGAGCAGTACTTC. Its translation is CASSDIPWTSGSYEQYF.

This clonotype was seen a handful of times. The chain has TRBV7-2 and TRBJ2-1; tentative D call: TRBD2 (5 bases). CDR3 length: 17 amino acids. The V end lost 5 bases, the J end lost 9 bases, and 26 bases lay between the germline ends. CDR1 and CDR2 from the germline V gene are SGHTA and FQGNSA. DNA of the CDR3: TGTGCCAGCAGCCCTCGGACTGCTGGATTAGTAAACAGTGAGCAGTTCTTC. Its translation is CASSPRTAGLVNSEQFF.

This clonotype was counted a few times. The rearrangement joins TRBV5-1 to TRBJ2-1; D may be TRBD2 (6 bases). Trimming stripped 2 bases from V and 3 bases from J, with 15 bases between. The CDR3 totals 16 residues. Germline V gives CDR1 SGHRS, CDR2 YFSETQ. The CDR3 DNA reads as TGCGCCAGCAGCTTAAAGAGGGACTCCTTCTACAATGAGCAGTTCTTC. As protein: CASSLKRDSFYNEQFF. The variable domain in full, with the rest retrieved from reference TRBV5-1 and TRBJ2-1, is KAGVTQTPRYLIKTRGQQVTLSCSPISGHRSVSWYQQTPGQGLQFLFEYFSETQRNKGNFPGRFSGRQFSNSRSEMNVSTLELGDSALYLCASSLKRDSFYNEQFFGPGTRLTVL.

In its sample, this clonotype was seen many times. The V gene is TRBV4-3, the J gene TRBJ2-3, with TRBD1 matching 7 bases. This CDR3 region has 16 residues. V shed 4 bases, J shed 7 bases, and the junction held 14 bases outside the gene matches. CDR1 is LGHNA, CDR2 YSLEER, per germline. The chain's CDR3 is CASSRRQGARGNTQYF. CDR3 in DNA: TGCGCCAGCAGCCGAAGACAGGGAGCTAGGGGAAATACGCAGTATTTT.

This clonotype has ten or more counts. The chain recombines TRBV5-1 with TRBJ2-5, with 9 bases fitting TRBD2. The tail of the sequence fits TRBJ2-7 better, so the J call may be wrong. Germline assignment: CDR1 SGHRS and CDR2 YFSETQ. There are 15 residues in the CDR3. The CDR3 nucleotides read TGCGCCAGCAGCTTGGAAGTAGCGGGAGAAAACGAGCAGTACTTC. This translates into CASSLEVAGENEQYF.

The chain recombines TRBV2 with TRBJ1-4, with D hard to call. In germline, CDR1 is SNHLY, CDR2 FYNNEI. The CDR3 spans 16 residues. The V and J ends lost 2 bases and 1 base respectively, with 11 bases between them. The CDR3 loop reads CASSENVGGTNEKLFF. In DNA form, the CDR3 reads TGTGCCAGCAGTGAAAACGTGGGAGGAACTAATGAAAAACTGTTTTTT.